This TCR beta chain was identified in a study of T cell repertoires in cytomegalovirus infection. In its sample, this clonotype was seen a few times. TCRdb recomputed calls from the reads with MiXCR, one row per CDR3 protein. The table lists about 600,000 distinct CDR3 sequences, 20% to 30% of them singletons. The CDR3 contains 16 residues. Per the germline V gene, CDR1 is MNHEY and CDR2 is SMNVEV (reference sequence). Trimming cost V 0 bases and J 2 bases; bases outside gene matches: 1. The chain is built from TRBV27 and TRBJ2-1; 10 bases fit TRBD2. This receptor was taken from a human donor in good health (CMV status not recorded). Some clones in this sample may be carry-over from other donors' samples. The source material was CD8+ T cells from PBMCs. CDR3 in amino acids: CASSLSLAGTYNEQFF. The CDR3 nucleotides are TGTGCCAGCAGTTTATCACTAGCGGGGACCTACAATGAGCAGTTCTTC.